This T cell receptor (beta chain) is from a study of blood T cell repertoires in COVID-19. About the research overall: The study drew acute and convalescent COVID-19 samples from the United States, Italy and Spain. PBMCs, B-cell-depleted T cells, or T cells were the source of the cDNA or gDNA that made up the material.

Germline V gene lookup returns CDR1 LNHDA and CDR2 SQIVND (reference sequence). Between the trimmed V and J ends, which lost 6 bases and 3 bases, there was a span of 8 bases. CDR3 length: 13 amino acids. Original processing notes: Reference gene primer amplification yielded estimated nucleated cell counts. Produced via immunoSEQ multiplex PCR; TCRdb's table is partial and in-frame only. That table supplies the V and J calls and clone size; D and trimming were determined from the DNA. Among tens of thousands of clones, 91% were seen once, and the ten largest hold around 6.5%. The source is an older man with active COVID-19. This chain connects TRBV19 to TRBJ1-4; D remains ambiguous. Material for sequencing was peripheral blood. The DNA for the CDR3 is TGTGCCAGTAGGACGGAGCCTAATGAAAAACTGTTTTTT. Its protein is CASRTEPNEKLFF.